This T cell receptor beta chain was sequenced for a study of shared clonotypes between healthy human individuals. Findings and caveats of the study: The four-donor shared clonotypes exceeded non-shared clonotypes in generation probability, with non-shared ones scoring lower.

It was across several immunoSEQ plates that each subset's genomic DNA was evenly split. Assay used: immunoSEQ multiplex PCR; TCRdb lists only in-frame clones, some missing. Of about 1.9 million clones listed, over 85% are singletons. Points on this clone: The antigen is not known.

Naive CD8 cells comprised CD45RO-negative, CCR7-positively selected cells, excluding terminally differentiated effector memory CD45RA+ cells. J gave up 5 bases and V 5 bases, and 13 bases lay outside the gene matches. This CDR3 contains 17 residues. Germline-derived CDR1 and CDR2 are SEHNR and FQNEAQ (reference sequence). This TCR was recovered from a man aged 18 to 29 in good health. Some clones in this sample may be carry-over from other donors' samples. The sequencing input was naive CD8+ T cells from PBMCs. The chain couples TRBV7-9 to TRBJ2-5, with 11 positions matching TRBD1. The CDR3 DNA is TGTGCCAGCAGCACTTATACCGGACAGGGGGCAGGGGAGACCCAGTACTTC. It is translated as CASSTYTGQGAGETQYF.